The next 7 T cell receptor beta chains were all read from a single sample in a study of blood T cell repertoires in COVID-19. Sequencing used immunoSEQ multiplex PCR; TCRdb keeps in-frame clones, though not all of them. The sample has around 70,000 clones, around 89% seen once. Sequenced input: peripheral blood. The receptors here all came from a man in his 60s with acute or convalescent COVID-19.

This clone appeared a single time. The J gene is TRBJ1-2, the V gene TRBV5-1, with D unresolved. From germline, CDR1 is SGHRS and CDR2 YFSETQ. The V end was cut by 3 bases, the J end by 2 bases, with 11 bases between. The CDR3 consists of 14 residues. Here the CDR3 reads CASSSEGRNYGYTF. In nucleotides, the CDR3 is TGCGCCAGCAGCTCTGAAGGGAGGAACTATGGCTACACCTTC.

This chain connects TRBV10-3 to TRBJ1-4; TRBD1 matches 7 bases. The CDR3 length is 14 residues. The ends lost 6 bases at V and 4 bases at J; junction bases unmatched: 5. The germline V gene has CDR1 ENHRY and CDR2 SYGVKD. Written as DNA, the CDR3 is TGTGCCATCAGCAGACAGGGCCTTAATGAAAAACTGTTTTTT. Amino acid sequence: CAISRQGLNEKLFF.

The gene calls are TRBV2 and TRBJ1-2; TRBD1 matches 8 bases. CDR1 is SNHLY and CDR2 is FYNNEI in the germline V gene. V trimming: 6 bases; J trimming: 13 bases; junction bases outside the gene matches: 16. This CDR3 is built from 14 residues. For the CDR3, the DNA is TGTGCCAGCAGACAACTTGGACAGGGACCTATTCTCACCTTC. This gives the protein CASRQLGQGPILTF.

The V and J genes are TRBV2 and TRBJ1-2, with 7 bases lining up with TRBD1. The length of the CDR3 is 15 residues. CDR1 is SNHLY, CDR2 FYNNEI, per germline. V trimming: 8 bases; J trimming: 2 bases; junction bases outside the gene matches: 11. In DNA form, the CDR3 reads TGTGCCAGCCGTGTTCGGACAGGAGACAACTATGGCTACACCTTC. Translating gives CASRVRTGDNYGYTF.

This sequence joins TRBV7-9 and TRBJ2-7; 8 positions match TRBD2. This CDR3 contains 19 residues. V lost 1 base to trimming and J lost 1 base; unmatched junction nucleotides: 15. From germline, CDR1 is SEHNR and CDR2 FQNEAQ (reference sequence). CDR3 sequence reads: CASSLGRGGFTNKSYEQYF. The CDR3 DNA reads as TGTGCCAGCAGCTTAGGGCGCGGGGGGTTCACTAATAAATCCTACGAGCAGTACTTC.

This chain uses TRBV30 with TRBJ1-1; TRBD1 might be the D (6 bases). This CDR3 has 13 residues. The V and J ends lost 3 bases and 2 bases respectively, with 10 bases between them. Looked up from germline, CDR1 is GTSNPN and CDR2 is SVGIG (reference sequence). CDR3 sequence: CAWSRQANTEAFF. CDR3 DNA sequence: TGTGCCTGGAGCAGACAGGCTAACACTGAAGCTTTCTTT.

V is TRBV11-2 and J is TRBJ2-7, with 7 bases fitting TRBD2. CDR1 is SGHAT, CDR2 FQNNGV, per germline. V lost 3 bases, J lost 4 bases, and 9 bases stayed unmatched. This CDR3 region has 15 residues. The CDR3: CASSFGTGTIYEQYF. The CDR3 DNA sequence: TGTGCCAGCAGCTTTGGAACCGGGACTATATACGAGCAGTACTTC. The full variable domain, completed using reference TRBV11-2 and TRBJ2-7, is EAGVAQSPRYKIIEKRQSVAFWCNPISGHATLYWYQQILGQGPKLLIQFQNNGVVDDSQLPKDRFSAERLKGVDSTLKIQPAKLEDSAVYLCASSFGTGTIYEQYFGPGTRLTVT.